A selection of T cell receptor beta chains follows, all from one sample in a study of siplizumab effects on memory and regulatory T cells. Profiled with immunoSEQ multiplex PCR; TCRdb holds only in-frame clones, not every one. The data hold more than 95,000 clones, with 93% observed a single time. Sequencing was done on a sample of Tregs sorted from blood. Every receptor here comes from a human donor in good health. Both conserved end residues are part of each CDR3. The order of the fields is V gene, J gene, CDR3 protein.

TRBV12-5	TRBJ2-2	CASGLVLGGELFF
TRBV19	TRBJ1-5	CASSRREAEFNQPQHF
TRBV5-4	TRBJ2-5	CASSRDRVDETQYF
TRBV4-1	TRBJ1-5	CASSQGGIQPQHF
TRBV7-9	TRBJ2-3	CASSLVGASTDTQYF
TRBV10-3	TRBJ1-5	CAISEYGTGNQPQHF
TRBV21-1	TRBJ1-5	CASSSWDKYGFNQPQHF
TRBV6-1	TRBJ2-7	CASSEYYEQYF
TRBV11-3	TRBJ2-2	CASSFTGELFF
TRBV7-2	TRBJ1-3	CASSLGVSSGNTIYF
TRBV25-1	TRBJ1-1	CASSELGQNTEAFF
TRBV7-7	TRBJ2-7	CASSLEDRGYEQYF
TRBV15	TRBJ1-2	CATSRGPTGEGYGYTF
TRBV21-1	TRBJ2-7	CASSKGHNQIYEQYF
TRBV7-9	TRBJ1-1	CASNPTRNTEAFF
TRBV27	TRBJ1-1	CASSLGWGGTEAFF
TRBV10-2	TRBJ2-1	CASRWRGRDEQFF
TRBV19	TRBJ1-3	CASHRQLGGNTIYF
TRBV6-4	TRBJ2-5	CASSGMETQYF
TRBV5-6	TRBJ2-7	CASSLVTSGNNEQYF
TRBV9	TRBJ2-7	CASSDGISYEQYF
TRBV20-1	TRBJ1-1	CSARVATEAFF
TRBV28	TRBJ2-1	CASSPSPGGGTGNEQFF
TRBV9	TRBJ2-7	CASSGHRVPPHEQYF
TRBV4-1	TRBJ1-3	CASSGQSGNTIYF
TRBV5-1	TRBJ1-2	CASREGTGRGVGSYTF
TRBV19	TRBJ1-1	CASSFRDRGTEAFF
TRBV11-2	TRBJ2-1	CASSPRLGGKFF
TRBV5-1	TRBJ1-4	CASSLFGGDEKLFF
TRBV5-1	TRBJ1-2	CASSLATEGLGGYTF
TRBV9	TRBJ1-6	CASSVSFAGSPLHF
TRBV6-5	TRBJ1-5	CASRSTGLSNQPQHF
TRBV7-8	TRBJ2-7	CASSYLSYEQYF
TRBV6-5	TRBJ2-3	CASSYSGDTQYF
TRBV5-5	TRBJ1-1	CASSSVGGRNTEAFF
TRBV6-6	TRBJ2-7	CASSYSRGGQYEQYF
TRBV5-5	TRBJ2-7	CASSPTSGRSEQYF
TRBV5-1	TRBJ2-2	CASRPNTGELFF
TRBV29-1	TRBJ1-2	CSVTSGLRGYTF
TRBV18	TRBJ2-7	CASSPDYGEQYF
TRBV6-1	TRBJ2-3	CASSIGLLQYF
TRBV29-1	TRBJ2-3	CSANRGLGDTQYF
TRBV5-1	TRBJ2-2	CASSASGSTGELFF
TRBV7-3	TRBJ2-7	CASSLAGPRAGPYEQYF
TRBV6-6	TRBJ2-7	CASSYSSKTYEQYF
TRBV5-4	TRBJ2-1	CASSGLAGDGNEQFF
TRBV25-1	TRBJ2-5	CASSEWRASQETQYF
TRBV9	TRBJ2-1	CASSIDGGIHNEQFF
TRBV7-2	TRBJ2-2	CASSSTSGSRTGELFF
TRBV19	TRBJ1-3	CASSVQGRAGNTIYF
TRBV11-3	TRBJ2-7	CASSPRNRGEQYF
TRBV5-6	TRBJ1-2	CASSLGVGYTF
TRBV5-1	TRBJ1-5	CASRRDSNQPQHF